Sequencing of this TCR beta chain was carried out in a study of radiation and T cells in renal cell carcinoma. Time point described: blood 4 weeks post-SBRT, at nephrectomy. Treatment described: 15 Gy SBRT to primary tumor, nephrectomy 4 weeks later. Serial blood draws occurred at baseline and 2 and 4 weeks post-SBRT. The tumor was a clear cell renal cell carcinoma. Details on this clone: What it recognizes is unknown.

The table came from immunoSEQ multiplex PCR; TCRdb's copy has only in-frame clones and leaves some out. The table includes 60,000 to 95,000 clones, approximately 82% detected once. General study findings and limits: In blood, top tumor clones expanded by 2 weeks, shrinking by 4. Pretreatment tumor biopsies were lacking, so baseline clonotypes are unknown.

This CDR3 contains 11 residues. The germline V gene encodes CDR1 MNHEY and CDR2 SVGAGI. V lost 7 bases, J lost 5 bases, and 2 bases stayed unmatched. The chain is built from TRBV6-5 and TRBJ2-7; 7 nucleotides line up with TRBD2. Sequenced material: blood, taken from a patient whose treatment included radiotherapy and nephrectomy. The clonotype was recovered from a woman aged 55-69 years with renal cell carcinoma. The CDR3 is CASTSGDEQYF. The CDR3 DNA reads TGTGCCAGCACCAGCGGGGACGAGCAGTACTTC.